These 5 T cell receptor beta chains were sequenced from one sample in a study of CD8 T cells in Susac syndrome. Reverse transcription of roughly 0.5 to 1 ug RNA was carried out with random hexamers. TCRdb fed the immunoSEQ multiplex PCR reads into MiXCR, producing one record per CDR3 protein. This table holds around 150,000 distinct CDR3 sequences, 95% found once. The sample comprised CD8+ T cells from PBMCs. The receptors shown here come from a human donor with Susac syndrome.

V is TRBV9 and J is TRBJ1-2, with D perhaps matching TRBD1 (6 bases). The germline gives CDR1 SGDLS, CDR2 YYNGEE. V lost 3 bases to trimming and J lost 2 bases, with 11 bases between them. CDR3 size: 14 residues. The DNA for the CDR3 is TGTGCCAGCAGCGGCCGGGACAACAACTATGGCTACACCTTC. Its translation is CASSGRDNNYGYTF.

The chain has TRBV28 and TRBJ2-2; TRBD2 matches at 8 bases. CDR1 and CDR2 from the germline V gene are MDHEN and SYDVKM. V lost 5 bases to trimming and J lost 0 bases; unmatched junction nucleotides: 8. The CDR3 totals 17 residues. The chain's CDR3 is CASSKRELGTNTGELFF. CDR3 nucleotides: TGTGCCAGCAGTAAGCGGGAGCTGGGGACGAACACCGGGGAGCTGTTTTTT.

The chain's CDR3 is CASSFEQGNYGYTF. CDR3 coding DNA: TGTGCCAGCAGCTTTGAACAGGGGAACTATGGCTACACCTTC. The chain recombines TRBV13 with TRBJ1-2; TRBD1 matches at 7 bases. This CDR3 comprises 14 residues. The germline V gene encodes CDR1 PRHDT and CDR2 FYEKMQ (reference sequence). The ends lost 3 bases at V and 2 bases at J; junction bases unmatched: 3.

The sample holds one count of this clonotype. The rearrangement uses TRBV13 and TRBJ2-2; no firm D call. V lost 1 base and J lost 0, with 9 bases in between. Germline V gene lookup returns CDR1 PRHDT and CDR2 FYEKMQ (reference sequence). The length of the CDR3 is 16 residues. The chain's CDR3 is CASSLEGFANTGELFF. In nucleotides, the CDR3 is TGTGCCAGCAGCTTAGAAGGTTTTGCGAACACCGGGGAGCTGTTTTTT.

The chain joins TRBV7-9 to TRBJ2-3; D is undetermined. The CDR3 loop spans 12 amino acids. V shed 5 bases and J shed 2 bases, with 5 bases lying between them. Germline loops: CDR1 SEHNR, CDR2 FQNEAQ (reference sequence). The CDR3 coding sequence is TGTGCCAGCAGCGCAGACACAGATACGCAGTATTTT. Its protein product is CASSADTDTQYF.